The 18 T cell receptor beta chains below all came from one sample that was sequenced in a study of T-cell memory formation after mild COVID-19. TCRdb re-called the 5' RACE reads with MiXCR, one entry per CDR3 protein. The sample carries about 270,000 distinct CDR3 sequences, about a sixth recorded once. Specimen: PBMCs or a T cell subset sorted from them (not recorded which). Receptor source: a young man who had mild COVID-19 (a few samples of this study predate the infection). Cell type and time point are not known.

J is TRBJ2-7 and V is TRBV2; 7 nucleotides line up with TRBD1. The junction had 4 bases not matched to a gene; V was cut back by 5 bases and J by 6 bases. The CDR3 length is 12 residues. CDR1 and CDR2 (germline): SNHLY, FYNNEI. The CDR3, as DNA: TGTGCCAGCAGTCTACAGGGGCTCGAGCAGTACGTC. Its translation is CASSLQGLEQYV.

This chain joins TRBV19 and TRBJ2-1; the D is unclear. Germline CDR1 LNHDA, CDR2 SQIVND (reference sequence). This CDR3 contains 15 residues. The ends were cut back, 3 bases at V and 4 bases at J, with 13 bases in the middle. This chain's CDR3 is CASSIIGQEYNEQFF. CDR3 DNA sequence: TGTGCCAGTAGTATTATCGGGCAAGAATACAATGAGCAGTTCTTC. Full variable domain (remainder filled in from reference TRBV19 and TRBJ2-1): DGGITQSPKYLFRKEGQNVTLSCEQNLNHDAMYWYRQDPGQGLRLIYYSQIVNDFQKGDIAEGYSVSREKKESFPLTVTSAQKNPTAFYLCASSIIGQEYNEQFFGPGTRLTVL.

This clonotype was counted at least ten times. The J gene is TRBJ2-3, the V gene TRBV20-1, with 8 bases lining up with TRBD2. Germline V gives CDR1 DFQATT, CDR2 SNEGSKA (reference sequence). The CDR3 is 13 amino acids. After removal of 5 bases from V and 4 bases from J, the junction contained 5 bases not matched to a gene. The CDR3 bases are TGCAGTGCTGAAGCGGGGGCCTCAGATACGCAGTATTTT. This codes for CSAEAGASDTQYF.

This chain uses TRBV20-1 with TRBJ2-3; TRBD2 is a possible D gene (6 bases). With 5 bases removed from V and 4 bases from J, the gap between germline ends came to 16 bases. CDR3 size: 14 residues. CDR1 and CDR2 from the germline V gene are DFQATT and SNEGSKA (reference sequence). The CDR3 loop reads CSAEPRGKPDTQYF. For the CDR3, the DNA is TGCAGTGCTGAACCTCGGGGGAAGCCAGATACGCAGTATTTT.

The chain recombines TRBV2 with TRBJ2-3; D is perhaps TRBD2 (5 bases). The germline V gene encodes CDR1 SNHLY and CDR2 FYNNEI. This CDR3 is 15 amino acids long. V shed 6 bases and J shed 4 bases, with 17 bases lying between them. This CDR3 is CASSPYSGVADTQYF. For the CDR3, the DNA is TGTGCCAGCAGCCCTTATTCCGGGGTCGCAGATACGCAGTATTTT.

A few counts support this clonotype. This chain connects TRBV20-1 to TRBJ1-2; no definite D call. V was clipped by 6 bases and J by 0 bases, with 17 bases between them. Germline assignment: CDR1 DFQATT and CDR2 SNEGSKA (reference sequence). The CDR3 covers 15 residues. The CDR3 protein is CSALGSTLANYGYTF. The DNA of the CDR3 is TGCAGTGCGCTGGGGTCGACGTTAGCTAACTATGGCTACACCTTC.

The CDR3 nucleotides are TGCGCCAGCAGTGGGGGGACGGGCACATCCTACAATGAGCAGTTCTTC. Protein sequence: CASSGGTGTSYNEQFF. The chain links TRBV5-1 to TRBJ2-1; tentatively, D is TRBD2 (6 bases). Trimming removed 5 bases from V and 1 base from J, with 16 bases in between. This CDR3 has 16 amino acids. Germline assignment: CDR1 SGHRS and CDR2 YFSETQ.

This rearrangement joins TRBV6-4 to TRBJ2-2, with 8 nucleotides matching TRBD1. In germline, CDR1 is MRHNA, CDR2 SNTAGT. This CDR3 contains 17 residues. V lost 0 bases to trimming and J lost 0 bases; unmatched junction nucleotides: 3. The CDR3 protein is CASSDSSGGANTGELFF. The CDR3 region has the DNA TGTGCCAGCAGTGACTCATCAGGGGGCGCGAACACCGGGGAGCTGTTTTTT.

The chain employs TRBV7-2 and TRBJ1-2, with 10 bases matching TRBD1. Germline lookup yields CDR1 SGHTA and CDR2 FQGNSA. The CDR3 runs 13 residues. With V trimmed by 8 bases and J by 6 bases, 6 bases remained unmatched. The CDR3 DNA follows: TGTGCCAGCCATTCCGGGACAGGGGATGGCTACACCTTC. The encoded protein is CASHSGTGDGYTF.

This chain links TRBV13 with TRBJ1-1, with TRBD1 identical over 7 bases. The CDR3 runs 15 residues. Trimming took 1 base from V and 2 from J; bases not matched to a gene: 4. Germline V CDR1 and CDR2: PRHDT, FYEKMQ (reference sequence). The CDR3 reads CASSLDPGGNTEAFF. CDR3 DNA sequence: TGTGCCAGCAGCTTAGATCCAGGGGGTAACACTGAAGCTTTCTTT.

V and J are TRBV28 and TRBJ2-1; TRBD1 aligns across 8 bases. The CDR3 has 17 residues. V lost 6 bases to trimming and J lost 7 bases; unmatched junction nucleotides: 17. Germline lookup yields CDR1 MDHEN and CDR2 SYDVKM. CDR3 in DNA: TGTGCCAGCAGCCCAGTGGTGGGTCAGGGGGCTCTGAATGAGCAGTTCTTC. Translating gives CASSPVVGQGALNEQFF.

This clonotype has a handful of counts. V gene TRBV7-9 combines with J gene TRBJ1-5, with 7 bases aligning to TRBD1. The J segment lost 4 bases and the V segment lost 5 bases, leaving 8 bases of the junction unmatched. The CDR3 loop spans 15 amino acids. The germline V gene encodes CDR1 SEHNR and CDR2 FQNEAQ (reference sequence). CDR3: CASSPPGTANQPQHF. The CDR3 DNA reads TGTGCCAGCAGCCCCCCCGGGACAGCGAATCAGCCCCAGCATTTT.

The rearrangement uses TRBV25-1 and TRBJ2-2; 7 nucleotides line up with TRBD1. Germline CDR1 MGHDK, CDR2 SYGVNS. The CDR3 is 15 residues long. J lost 3 bases, V lost 3 bases, and 4 bases had no gene match. The CDR3 DNA sequence: TGTGCCAGCAGTGACCGGGACAGCTACACCGGGGAGCTGTTTTTT. Translating gives CASSDRDSYTGELFF.

This clonotype was counted only a few times. The chain links TRBV6-5 to TRBJ2-3, with a weak D call TRBD2 (6 bases). Germline loops: CDR1 MNHEY, CDR2 SVGAGI. CDR3 length: 15 amino acids. The germline V and J ends were trimmed by 4 bases and 0 bases, with 11 bases remaining between them. The CDR3 sequence: CASSFGGLSTDTQYF. The CDR3 coding sequence is TGTGCCAGCAGTTTTGGCGGACTAAGCACAGATACGCAGTATTTT.

This clonotype has only a few counts. This chain links TRBV7-9 with TRBJ2-1; a weak D match, TRBD2 (6 bases). Trimming left V 5 bases short and J 2 bases short, with 13 bases between. The CDR3 covers 15 residues. Germline loops: CDR1 SEHNR, CDR2 FQNEAQ (reference sequence). CDR3 DNA sequence: TGTGCCAGCAGCAGCCCAACGGGGGCCTACAATGAGCAGTTCTTC. This gives the protein CASSSPTGAYNEQFF.

The V call is TRBV15, the J call TRBJ2-7; TRBD1 matches at 7 bases. The CDR3 has 14 residues. The trim removed 1 base at V and 5 bases at J, leaving 5 bases unmatched. Germline lookup yields CDR1 LNHNV and CDR2 YYDKDF (reference sequence). DNA of the CDR3: TGTGCCACCAGCAGAGGGGGGACAGCGGACGAGCAGTACTTC. It is translated as CATSRGGTADEQYF. The full variable domain, in which reference TRBV15 and TRBJ2-7 provide the parts outside the CDR3, is DAMVIQNPRYQVTQFGKPVTLSCSQTLNHNVMYWYQQKSSQAPKLLFHYYDKDFNNEADTPDNFQSRRPNTSFCFLDIRSPGLGDTAMYLCATSRGGTADEQYFGPGTRLTVT.

V and J are TRBV2 and TRBJ2-7; D perhaps matches TRBD1 (6 bases). Trimming pared 4 bases from V and 4 bases from J, leaving 11 bases between. Germline V CDR1 and CDR2: SNHLY, FYNNEI. This CDR3 has 13 amino acids. The DNA of the CDR3 is TGTGCCAGCAGTGGACAGGTCCCATACGAGCAGTACTTC. This codes for CASSGQVPYEQYF. Filled out from reference TRBV2 and TRBJ2-7, the complete variable domain reads EPEVTQTPSHQVTQMGQEVILRCVPISNHLYFYWYRQILGQKVEFLVSFYNNEISEKSEIFDDQFSVERPDGSNFTLKIRSTKLEDSAMYFCASSGQVPYEQYFGPGTRLTVT.

This clonotype was counted between two and nine times. The chain recombines TRBV4-1 with TRBJ1-2; D is perhaps TRBD1 (6 bases). Germline-derived CDR1 and CDR2 are MGHRA and YSYEKL. Trimming cost V 1 base and J 4 bases, with 10 bases left between them. The CDR3 length is 14 residues. Here the CDR3 DNA reads TGCGCCAGCAGCCAAGTTCGACAGGCCTATGGCTACACCTTC. As protein: CASSQVRQAYGYTF.